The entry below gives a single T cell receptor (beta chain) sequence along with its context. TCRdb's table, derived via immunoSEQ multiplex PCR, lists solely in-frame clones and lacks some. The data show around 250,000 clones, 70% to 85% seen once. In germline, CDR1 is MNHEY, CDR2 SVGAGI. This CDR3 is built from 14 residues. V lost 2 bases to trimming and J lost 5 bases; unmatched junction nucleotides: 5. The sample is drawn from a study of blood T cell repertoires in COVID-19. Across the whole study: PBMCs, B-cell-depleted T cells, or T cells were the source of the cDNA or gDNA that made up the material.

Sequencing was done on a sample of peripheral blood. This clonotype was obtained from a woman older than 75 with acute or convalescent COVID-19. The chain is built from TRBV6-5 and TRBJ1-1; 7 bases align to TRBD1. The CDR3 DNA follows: TGTGCCAGCAGTTACGCAGGGGGAAGGACTGAAGCTTTCTTT. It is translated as CASSYAGGRTEAFF.